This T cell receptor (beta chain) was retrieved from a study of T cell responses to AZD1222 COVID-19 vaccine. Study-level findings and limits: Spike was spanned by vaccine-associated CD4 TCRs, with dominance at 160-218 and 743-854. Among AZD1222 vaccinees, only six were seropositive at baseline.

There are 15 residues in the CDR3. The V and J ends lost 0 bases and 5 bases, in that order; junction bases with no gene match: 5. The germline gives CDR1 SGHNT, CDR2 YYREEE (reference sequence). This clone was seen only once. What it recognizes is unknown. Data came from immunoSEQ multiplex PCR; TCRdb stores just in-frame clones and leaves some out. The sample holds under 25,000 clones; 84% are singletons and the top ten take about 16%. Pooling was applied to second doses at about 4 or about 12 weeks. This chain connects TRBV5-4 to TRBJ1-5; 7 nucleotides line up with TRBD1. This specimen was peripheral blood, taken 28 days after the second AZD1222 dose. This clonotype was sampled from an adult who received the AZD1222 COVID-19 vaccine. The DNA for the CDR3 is TGTGCCAGCAGCTTGGCCGGGCAGGGGGATCAGCCCCAGCATTTT. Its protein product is CASSLAGQGDQPQHF.